Following are 20 T cell receptor beta chains from one sample sequenced in a study of blood T cell repertoires in COVID-19. Libraries were prepared by immunoSEQ multiplex PCR; TCRdb keeps only in-frame clonotypes and omits some of them. Altogether approximately 150,000 clones are present, 85% being singletons, with the ten largest covering about 8.8%. Material for sequencing was peripheral blood. Every receptor here comes from a woman older than 75 with COVID-19, enrolled during active disease.

This clone showed up just once. The rearrangement links TRBV29-1 to TRBJ1-1; 7 bases fit TRBD1. Germline lookup yields CDR1 SQVTM and CDR2 ANQGSEA. The J segment lost 8 bases and the V segment lost 4 bases, leaving 10 bases of the junction unmatched. The CDR3 is 13 amino acids. This chain's CDR3 is CSVGRTQGSEAFF. Written as DNA, the CDR3 is TGCAGCGTTGGCCGTACACAGGGGTCGGAAGCTTTCTTT.

The rearrangement links TRBV7-8 to TRBJ1-2; 9 nucleotides align to TRBD1. CDR1 is SGHVS, CDR2 FQNEAQ, per germline. The CDR3 covers 13 residues. V shed 4 bases and J 8 bases; nucleotides not matched to a gene: 5. The CDR3 reads CASSSGQGQGYTF. CDR3 coding DNA: TGTGCCAGCAGCTCAGGACAGGGGCAAGGCTACACCTTC.

This clone showed up just once. V and J are TRBV5-1 and TRBJ1-2; D not certain. Germline assignment: CDR1 SGHRS and CDR2 YFSETQ. The CDR3 sequence is 15 residues long. The V and J ends lost 7 bases and 4 bases respectively, with 20 bases between them. The CDR3 loop is CASAYGEPSGYGYTF. CDR3 nucleotides: TGCGCCAGCGCCTACGGGGAGCCTTCGGGCTATGGCTACACCTTC.

There are a few counts of this clone. The chain combines TRBV4-1 with TRBJ1-2; 11 nucleotides line up with TRBD1. The CDR3 length is 17 residues. V was clipped by 1 base and J by 6 bases; unmatched bases: 10. From germline, CDR1 is MGHRA and CDR2 YSYEKL. In DNA, the CDR3 is TGCGCCAGCAGCCAAGGAGTGTACGAGGGACAGGGGGATGGCTACACCTTC. Translated, it gives CASSQGVYEGQGDGYTF.

The V call is TRBV3-1 (or the pseudogene TRBV3-2), the J call TRBJ1-6; D unresolved. CDR3 length: 15 amino acids. Trimming cost V 0 bases and J 7 bases, with 10 bases left between them. In germline, CDR1 is LGHDT, CDR2 YNNKEL (reference sequence). CDR3 protein: CASSQEAIGNSPLHF. CDR3 DNA: TGTGCCAGCAGCCAAGAGGCCATCGGGAATTCACCCCTCCACTTT.

The chain has TRBV5-1 and TRBJ2-3; TRBD2 matches 12 bases. This CDR3 has 17 residues. Losses at the gene ends were 0 bases for V and 3 bases for J; bases not matched to a gene: 5. Per germline, CDR1 SGHRS and CDR2 YFSETQ. CDR3 nucleotide sequence: TGCGCCAGCAGCTTGGCCGGCGGACTAGCGGGGACAGATACGCAGTATTTT. As protein: CASSLAGGLAGTDTQYF.

This clone occurred a few times. The rearrangement uses TRBV6-5 and TRBJ1-5; perhaps TRBD1 as D (5 bases). The CDR3 is made up of 12 amino acids. V dropped 6 bases and J dropped 5 bases, with 8 bases sitting between them. Germline V gene data show CDR1 as MNHEY and CDR2 as SVGAGI. Here the CDR3 reads CASRQTDQPQHF. The CDR3 coding sequence is TGTGCCAGCAGACAGACAGATCAGCCCCAGCATTTT.

The chain employs TRBV6-5 and TRBJ1-5; 7 bases map to TRBD1. This CDR3 has 15 amino acids. The germline gives CDR1 MNHEY, CDR2 SVGAGI. V was clipped by 5 bases and J by 0 bases; unmatched bases: 4. CDR3: CASSTGQISNQPQHF. Here the CDR3 DNA reads TGTGCCAGCAGTACGGGACAGATTAGCAATCAGCCCCAGCATTTT.

The CDR3 bases are TGTGCCAGCAGCCCTAGAGGGGACAGCCTCTATGGCTACACCTTC. Protein product: CASSPRGDSLYGYTF. The chain couples TRBV7-8 to TRBJ1-2; TRBD1 agrees at 7 bases. Germline CDR1 is SGHVS and CDR2 is FQNEAQ. The CDR3 consists of 15 residues. V shed 5 bases, J shed 4 bases, and the junction held 10 bases outside the gene matches.

The chain joins TRBV5-1 to TRBJ2-5; D possibly corresponds to TRBD1 (5 bases). The CDR3 is made up of 14 amino acids. Germline CDR1 SGHRS, CDR2 YFSETQ. V was pared by 0 bases and J by 2 bases, with 8 bases between. In DNA, the CDR3 is TGCGCCAGCAGCTTGGTAGGGGAACAAGAGACCCAGTACTTC. It encodes CASSLVGEQETQYF.

The CDR3 bases are TGTGCCAGCAGTGTGACAGGGGGCGAGGTTGGGTCACCCCTCCACTTT. Its protein product is CASSVTGGEVGSPLHF. The chain is built from TRBV2 and TRBJ1-6; 10 bases align to TRBD1. V lost 4 bases, J lost 10 bases, and 10 bases stayed unmatched. Germline lookup yields CDR1 SNHLY and CDR2 FYNNEI. The CDR3 consists of 16 residues.

The rearrangement joins TRBV5-4 to TRBJ1-2; possibly TRBD1 for D (6 bases). V dropped 0 bases and J dropped 6 bases, with 9 bases sitting between them. The CDR3 is 13 residues long. CDR1 and CDR2 (germline): SGHNT, YYREEE (reference sequence). The CDR3 DNA is TGTGCCAGCAGCTTGGATCAGGGGAATGGCTACACCTTC. Its translation: CASSLDQGNGYTF.

J is TRBJ1-6 and V is TRBV18; a weak D match, TRBD1 (5 bases). Germline lookup yields CDR1 KGHSH and CDR2 LQKENI. V was clipped by 3 bases and J by 7 bases, with 10 bases between them. This CDR3 spans 14 amino acids. The CDR3 sequence: CASSPGAVNSPLHF. CDR3 nucleotides: TGTGCCAGCTCACCTGGGGCAGTAAATTCACCCCTCCACTTT.

This clone was observed a handful of times. Sequence at one end of the junction differs from germline and may be a read error. This chain uses TRBV12-3 or TRBV12-4 with TRBJ1-5; TRBD1 is a possible D gene (6 bases). This CDR3 has 11 residues. The CDR3 protein is CASSLGQLQHF. In nucleotides, the CDR3 is TGTGCCAGCAGCCTCGGACAGCTCCAGCATTTT.

The CDR3 DNA follows: TGTGCCAGCAGCCAAACAGCAGCTAACTATGGCTACACCTTC. Its protein is CASSQTAANYGYTF. V gene TRBV3-1 (or the pseudogene TRBV3-2) combines with J gene TRBJ1-2, with D unclear. CDR3 length: 14 residues. Looked up from germline, CDR1 is LGHDT and CDR2 is YNNKEL (reference sequence). The V gene lost 2 bases and the J gene lost 0 bases, with 7 bases spanning the gap.

Only a few counts were recorded for this clone. In DNA, the CDR3 is TGTGCCAGCAGCTTGACCGGGACAGGGGACTATGGCTACACCTTC. It encodes CASSLTGTGDYGYTF. The chain uses TRBV7-3 and TRBJ1-2; the match to TRBD1 covers 10 bases. Trimming removed 3 bases from V and 3 bases from J; junction bases left unmatched: 4. Per germline, CDR1 SGHTA and CDR2 FQGTGA. There are 15 residues in the CDR3.

The chain links TRBV5-4 to TRBJ2-6; D is possibly TRBD2 (5 bases). The CDR3 is 17 amino acids. V lost 2 bases and J 0 bases, leaving 12 bases between the germline ends. The germline CDR1 and CDR2 sequences are SGHNT and YYREEE (reference sequence). In DNA, the CDR3 is TGTGCCAGCAGCTTTGGCGGGCGGAGCTCTGGGGCCAACGTCCTGACTTTC. Translation gives CASSFGGRSSGANVLTF.

The DNA of the CDR3 is TGCGCCAGCAGCTTGCCCCAGGCTAATGGCTACACCTTC. Amino acid sequence: CASSLPQANGYTF. The rearrangement joins TRBV5-1 to TRBJ1-2; no reliable D call. Trimming shortened V by 1 base and J by 6 bases, and 10 bases separated the two germline ends. The germline gives CDR1 SGHRS, CDR2 YFSETQ. This CDR3 is 13 amino acids long.

This chain joins TRBV9 and TRBJ1-4; perhaps TRBD1 as D (6 bases). The CDR3 has 14 amino acids. V was pared by 2 bases and J by 7 bases, with 12 bases between. Germline CDR1 is SGDLS and CDR2 is YYNGEE. In DNA, the CDR3 is TGTGCCAGCAGCGTCACAGGGTTGGGTGAAAAACTGTTTTTT. Amino acid sequence: CASSVTGLGEKLFF.

About this clone itself: Likely a read error: the CDR3 ends without its conserved phenylalanine or tryptophan. The DNA is left out, because the CDR3 cannot be placed on it with certainty; the CDR3 is given as TCRdb lists it. The V and J genes are TRBV18 and TRBJ1-2; the DNA was not compared with TRBD1, the D call given in the table. Germline V gives CDR1 KGHSH, CDR2 LQKENI. The CDR3 is 9 amino acids long, termini counted. CDR3 region: CASPPPGRV.